This T cell receptor beta chain was identified in a study of sequential checkpoint blockade in melanoma. Overall study: After both sequences, patients received maintenance nivolumab.

Data came from immunoSEQ multiplex PCR; TCRdb stores just in-frame clones and leaves some out. The top ten hold around 23% of the sample, which has about 12,000 clones, less than 70% seen once. The junction had 7 bases not matched to a gene; V was cut back by 1 base and J by 4 bases. The CDR3 length is 16 residues. Germline CDR1 and CDR2: SGHRS and YFSETQ. Treatment denoted: randomized to nivolumab then ipilimumab (arm A) or the reverse (arm B). From thawed PBMCs, live CD3+CD8+ cells negative for CD19 and CD56 were sorted. The V gene is TRBV5-1, the J gene TRBJ2-1; 8 bases fit TRBD2. This clonotype was obtained from a human donor with melanoma. The starting material was CD8+ T cells sorted from blood (inferred from file names), obtained from a patient given nivolumab and ipilimumab in sequence. CDR3 amino acids: CASSLRRAGDYNEQFF. For the CDR3, the DNA is TGCGCCAGCAGCTTGCGTCGAGCGGGGGATTACAATGAGCAGTTCTTC.